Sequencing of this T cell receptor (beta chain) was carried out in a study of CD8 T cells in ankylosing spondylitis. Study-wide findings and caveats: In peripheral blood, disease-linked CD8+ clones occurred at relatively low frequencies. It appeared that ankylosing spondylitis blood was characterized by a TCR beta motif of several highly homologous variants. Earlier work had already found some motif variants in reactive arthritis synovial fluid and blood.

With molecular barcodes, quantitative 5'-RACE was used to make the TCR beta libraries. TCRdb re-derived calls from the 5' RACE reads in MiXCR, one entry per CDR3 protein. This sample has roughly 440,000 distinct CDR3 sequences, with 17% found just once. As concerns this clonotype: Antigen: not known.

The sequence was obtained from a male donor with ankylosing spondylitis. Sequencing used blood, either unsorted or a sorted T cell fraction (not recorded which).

The DNA of the CDR3 is TGTGCCAGCAGCCAAGACAGGGGGCACAATCAGCCCCAGCATTTT. Translation gives CASSQDRGHNQPQHF. This sequence joins TRBV3-1 and TRBJ1-5, with TRBD1 matching over 8 bases. The CDR3 is made up of 15 amino acids. Trimming removed 0 bases from V and 3 bases from J; junction bases left unmatched: 1. The germline V gene encodes CDR1 LGHDT and CDR2 YNNKEL (reference sequence).